Shown below are 2 T cell receptor beta chains from a single sample sequenced in a study of T cells in Graves' hyperthyroidism and ophthalmopathy. RNA transcripts were the template for amplifying TCR beta CDR3 regions. HTBI primers were the set used in a first-round RT-PCR of the TCR CDR3. TCRdb passed the multiplex PCR reads through MiXCR, listing each CDR3 protein once. The table includes roughly 350,000 distinct CDR3 sequences, approximately 15% detected once. The sequencing sample was made of blood. Receptors originate from a woman aged 25 to 39 with Graves' ophthalmopathy.

At least ten counts were recorded for this clonotype. V usage is TRBV24-1 and J usage is TRBJ2-1; D ambiguous. The CDR3 is made up of 14 amino acids. Germline CDR1 and CDR2: KGHDR and SFDVKD. Trimming shortened V by 7 bases and J by 0 bases, and 9 bases separated the two germline ends. The CDR3 sequence is CATSSISSYNEQFF. The CDR3 bases are TGTGCCACCAGCTCGATAAGCTCCTACAATGAGCAGTTCTTC.

This clonotype was seen ten or more times. The chain couples TRBV6-1 to TRBJ2-3; 13 bases agree with TRBD2. CDR1 is MNHNS, CDR2 SASEGT, per germline. The junction had 9 bases not matched to a gene; V was cut back by 0 bases and J by 6 bases. The CDR3 runs to 18 residues. CDR3 sequence (DNA): TGTGCCAGCAGTGAAGCGCCCGGGACTAGCGGGGAGGGGGATACGCAGTATTTT. This translates into CASSEAPGTSGEGDTQYF.